The 28 T cell receptor beta chains below all came from one sample that was sequenced in a study of human T cells and chemical hapten exposure. TCRdb re-called the RACE reads with MiXCR, one entry per CDR3 protein. The sample yields around 200,000 distinct CDR3 sequences, around a quarter seen once. As for time point: patch test 3, about 24 weeks after DPC sensitization. The sample's treatment: therapeutic diphenylcyclopropenone sensitization with weekly scalp DPC. Specimen: whole blood, collected in connection with sensitization to the hapten diphenylcyclopropenone (DPC). Source of these receptors: a woman in her forties with alopecia areata. Some clones in this sample may be carry-over from other donors' samples.

V is TRBV10-3 and J is TRBJ2-2, with TRBD2 identical over 8 bases. The germline gives CDR1 ENHRY, CDR2 SYGVKD. The V gene end was trimmed by 6 bases and the J gene end by 0 bases; junction bases not matched to a gene: 3. This CDR3 is 15 amino acids long. CDR3 protein: CAIRNSGTNTGELFF. The CDR3 nucleotides read TGTGCCATCAGGAATAGCGGGACGAACACCGGGGAGCTGTTTTTT.

This clonotype was seen only once. V usage is TRBV27 and J usage is TRBJ2-3, with no clear D. The V and J ends lost 7 bases and 1 base respectively, with 9 bases between them. The germline gives CDR1 MNHEY, CDR2 SMNVEV (reference sequence). The CDR3 covers 13 residues. In DNA, the CDR3 is TGTGCCAGCACCCCGTTGGGCACAGATACGCAGTATTTT. Translating gives CASTPLGTDTQYF.

The chain employs TRBV18 and TRBJ1-1; maybe TRBD1 (6 bases). Germline V gene lookup returns CDR1 KGHSH and CDR2 LQKENI. V lost 5 bases and J 5 bases, leaving 9 bases between the germline ends. The CDR3 is 12 residues long. CDR3 sequence (DNA): TGTGCCAGCTCAAGCGGGACAACTGAAGCTTTCTTT. Translated, it gives CASSSGTTEAFF. The whole variable domain, filled in from reference TRBV18 and TRBJ1-1, reads NAGVMQNPRHLVRRRGQEARLRCSPMKGHSHVYWYRQLPEEGLKFMVYLQKENIIDESGMPKERFSAEFPKEGPSILRIQQVVRGDSAAYFCASSSGTTEAFFGQGTRLTVV.

V usage is TRBV27 and J usage is TRBJ1-4; unclear D gene. V lost 3 bases to trimming and J lost 8 bases, with 10 bases between them. The CDR3 is 13 residues long. The germline V gene encodes CDR1 MNHEY and CDR2 SMNVEV (reference sequence). DNA of the CDR3: TGTGCCAGCAGTTTGAAGGGCGGGGAAAAACTGTTTTTT. This gives the protein CASSLKGGEKLFF.

This clonotype was seen a handful of times. The gene calls are TRBV15 and TRBJ2-1; D might be TRBD1 (5 bases). The germline V gene has CDR1 LNHNV and CDR2 YYDKDF (reference sequence). The CDR3 extends over 15 amino acids. The V and J ends lost 3 bases and 2 bases respectively, with 11 bases between them. CDR3 DNA: TGTGCCACCAGCAGCAGACAGCGCCCCTACAATGAGCAGTTCTTC. It is translated as CATSSRQRPYNEQFF.

J is TRBJ2-2 and V is TRBV2; 9 nucleotides match TRBD1. The junction had 5 bases not matched to a gene; V was cut back by 9 bases and J by 0 bases. CDR1 is SNHLY and CDR2 is FYNNEI in the germline V gene. There are 15 residues in the CDR3. The CDR3 coding sequence is TGTGCCAGTAACAGGGGGCCTACGAACACCGGGGAGCTGTTTTTT. Its protein is CASNRGPTNTGELFF.

In its sample, this clonotype was seen a few times. The chain combines TRBV7-2 with TRBJ1-3, with no clear D. V dropped 3 bases and J dropped 3 bases, with 12 bases sitting between them. CDR3 length: 15 residues. Germline V CDR1 and CDR2: SGHTA, FQGNSA. For the CDR3, the DNA is TGTGCCAGCAGCTTCGCAGGACCCCGTGGAAACACCATATATTTT. It is translated as CASSFAGPRGNTIYF.

This clonotype showed up just a few times. V usage is TRBV29-1 and J usage is TRBJ2-1; unclear D gene. The CDR3 covers 13 residues. CDR1 SQVTM and CDR2 ANQGSEA come from the germline V gene. The ends were cut back, 1 base at V and 7 bases at J, with 11 bases in the middle. The CDR3 here is CSVEVTLGNEQFF. The CDR3 DNA follows: TGCAGCGTTGAAGTCACACTTGGGAATGAGCAGTTCTTC.

The chain carries TRBV7-9 and TRBJ2-3; 7 positions agree with TRBD1. J was trimmed by 3 bases and V by 4 bases; bases with no gene match: 10. The CDR3 totals 16 residues. CDR1 SEHNR and CDR2 FQNEAQ come from the germline V gene (reference sequence). CDR3 protein: CASSSGKQGRTDTQYF. The CDR3 nucleotides are TGTGCCAGCAGCTCAGGCAAACAGGGGAGAACAGATACGCAGTATTTT.

This chain uses TRBV27 with TRBJ1-2; D may be TRBD1 (5 bases). This CDR3 spans 16 amino acids. Germline CDR1 reads MNHEY; CDR2 reads SMNVEV (reference sequence). The ends were cut back, 4 bases at V and 6 bases at J, with 21 bases in the middle. The CDR3: CASSSLGMGRKHGYTF. The CDR3 DNA reads TGTGCCAGCAGTTCCCTAGGAATGGGGCGGAAGCATGGCTACACCTTC.

This clonotype was recorded a few times. V gene TRBV6-6 combines with J gene TRBJ2-1, with D possibly matching TRBD1 (6 bases). Germline V CDR1 and CDR2: MNHNY, SVGAGI (reference sequence). The CDR3 consists of 12 residues. Deletions cut 6 bases from V and 14 bases from J, with 17 bases between. In DNA, the CDR3 is TGTGCCAGCAGCTCCGGTCCAGGGGACAAGTTCTTC. Amino acid sequence: CASSSGPGDKFF.

This clonotype occurred once. The genes are TRBV6-5 and TRBJ2-5, with D unclear. The CDR3 is 14 amino acids. CDR1 is MNHEY, CDR2 SVGAGI, per germline. V gave up 6 bases and J gave up 13 bases, with 24 bases separating them. CDR3 sequence reads: CASSRDSGAAGWYF. The CDR3, as DNA: TGTGCCAGCAGCCGTGACTCGGGCGCTGCCGGTTGGTACTTC.

The chain recombines TRBV28 with TRBJ1-6; the D gene is possibly TRBD1 (5 bases). Germline assignment: CDR1 MDHEN and CDR2 SYDVKM. This CDR3 comprises 16 residues. Trimming took 7 bases from V and 0 from J, leaving 13 bases between them. Written as DNA, the CDR3 is TGTGCCAGCACTCCATCCCAGGGCTCCTATAATTCACCCCTCCACTTT. Its protein product is CASTPSQGSYNSPLHF.

The chain employs TRBV6-2 or TRBV6-3 and TRBJ2-1, with 12 bases that match TRBD2. This CDR3 spans 15 amino acids. Germline values: CDR1 MNHEY, CDR2 SVGEGT. The junction had 10 bases not matched to a gene; V was cut back by 6 bases and J by 10 bases. The CDR3 region is CASSQLAGGISEQFF. CDR3 DNA sequence: TGTGCCAGCAGCCAACTAGCGGGGGGAATTAGCGAGCAGTTCTTC.

The V and J genes are TRBV29-1 and TRBJ2-2; the match to TRBD2 covers 14 bases. V dropped 5 bases and J dropped 5; count of bases not matched to a gene: 13. The germline V gene encodes CDR1 SQVTM and CDR2 ANQGSEA. This CDR3 region has 18 residues. The CDR3 bases are TGCAGCGTTTTCTCCGGGACTAGCGGGAGCGTCAGTACCGGGGAGCTGTTTTTT. The encoded protein is CSVFSGTSGSVSTGELFF.

This clonotype was seen once. The gene calls are TRBV18 and TRBJ2-5; 7 bases match TRBD2. Germline lookup yields CDR1 KGHSH and CDR2 LQKENI. J gave up 1 base and V 6 bases, and 11 bases lay outside the gene matches. The length of the CDR3 is 16 residues. CDR3 in DNA: TGTGCCAGCTCTCCCCAGAGCGGGAATATCCAAGAGACCCAGTACTTC. Protein sequence: CASSPQSGNIQETQYF.

The chain couples TRBV29-1 to TRBJ1-2; maybe TRBD1 (5 bases). V lost 4 bases, J lost 8 bases, and 23 bases lay in between. There are 15 residues in the CDR3. Germline-derived CDR1 and CDR2 are SQVTM and ANQGSEA. CDR3 residues: CSVGEHWGTMVGYTF. For the CDR3, the DNA is TGCAGCGTTGGTGAACACTGGGGGACTATGGTGGGCTACACCTTC.

The chain is built from TRBV20-1 and TRBJ1-4; 8 positions agree with TRBD1. The CDR3 is 14 amino acids. The J segment lost 5 bases and the V segment lost 3 bases, leaving 5 bases of the junction unmatched. Per germline, CDR1 DFQATT and CDR2 SNEGSKA (reference sequence). CDR3 nucleotides: TGCAGTGCTAGCCCGGGACAGGCGAATGAAAAACTGTTTTTT. Translated: CSASPGQANEKLFF.

The chain combines TRBV20-1 with TRBJ1-1; D remains unclear. The V end was cut by 6 bases, the J end by 1 base, with 12 bases between. CDR3 length: 13 residues. Germline-derived CDR1 and CDR2 are DFQATT and SNEGSKA (reference sequence). CDR3 sequence reads: CSANPGGNTEAFF. The DNA of the CDR3 is TGCAGTGCGAACCCCGGTGGGAACACTGAAGCTTTCTTT.

This clonotype was picked up one time. The CDR3 nucleotides read TGCAGTGGGTTTAGCGGGAACTACGAGCAGTACTTC. It translates to CSGFSGNYEQYF. The chain uses TRBV20-1 and TRBJ2-7; 8 nucleotides agree with TRBD2. V lost 7 bases to trimming and J lost 3 bases; unmatched junction nucleotides: 5. From germline, CDR1 is DFQATT and CDR2 SNEGSKA (reference sequence). The CDR3 runs to 12 residues.

The V gene is TRBV6-5, the J gene TRBJ1-1; D is uncertain. This CDR3 has 13 amino acids. Trimming stripped 4 bases from V and 11 bases from J, with 17 bases between. Germline V gives CDR1 MNHEY, CDR2 SVGAGI. The chain's CDR3 is CASSWKNAGLAFF. CDR3 in DNA: TGTGCCAGCAGTTGGAAGAACGCGGGATTGGCTTTCTTT.

The chain recombines TRBV10-2 with TRBJ2-3, with D tentatively TRBD2 (6 bases). The CDR3 contains 14 residues. CDR1 and CDR2 (germline): WSHSY, SAAADI. V lost 11 bases, J lost 4 bases, and 19 bases lay in between. The CDR3 here is CAAAPGEGADTQYF. CDR3 DNA sequence: TGCGCCGCGGCACCGGGGGAAGGGGCAGATACGCAGTATTTT.

This clonotype turned up a few times. V is TRBV7-3 and J is TRBJ2-5; unclear D gene. There are 12 residues in the CDR3. Germline-derived CDR1 and CDR2 are SGHTA and FQGTGA. The V end lost 2 bases, the J end lost 5 bases, and 6 bases lay between the germline ends. CDR3 sequence reads: CASSLDGETQYF. The DNA of the CDR3 is TGTGCCAGCAGCTTAGACGGGGAGACCCAGTACTTC.

This clonotype has only a few counts. This chain uses TRBV10-3 with TRBJ2-3; no definite D call. V was trimmed by 0 bases and J by 2 bases, leaving 9 bases between them. Germline CDR1 is ENHRY and CDR2 is SYGVKD. The CDR3 extends over 15 amino acids. Written as DNA, the CDR3 is TGTGCCATCAGTGAGTCTGGCGGAGACACAGATACGCAGTATTTT. Protein: CAISESGGDTDTQYF.

This clonotype came up a few times. The chain combines TRBV4-1 with TRBJ2-1, with D unclear. CDR1 is MGHRA and CDR2 is YSYEKL in the germline V gene. With 1 base removed from V and 0 bases from J, the gap between germline ends came to 7 bases. The CDR3 contains 15 residues. The CDR3 region has the DNA TGCGCCAGCAGCCAAGGACCTAGCTCCTACAATGAGCAGTTCTTC. Amino acid sequence: CASSQGPSSYNEQFF.

This chain joins TRBV7-2 and TRBJ2-7; D is tentatively TRBD1 or TRBD2 (5 bases each). With 5 bases removed from V and 3 bases from J, the gap between germline ends came to 17 bases. The CDR3 has 15 residues. CDR1 and CDR2 from the germline V gene are SGHTA and FQGNSA. The CDR3 region has the DNA TGTGCCAGCAGCGCTGATCCCGGGACCTTCTACGAGCAGTACTTC. Translation gives CASSADPGTFYEQYF.

This clonotype showed up just a few times. The J gene is TRBJ1-1, the V gene TRBV7-9; D possibly corresponds to TRBD1 (5 bases). The germline V gene encodes CDR1 SEHNR and CDR2 FQNEAQ (reference sequence). The CDR3 has 13 amino acids. The V gene lost 5 bases and the J gene lost 7 bases, with 14 bases spanning the gap. In nucleotides, the CDR3 is TGTGCCAGCAGCAGAGGACACGACGATGAAGCTTTCTTT. Translation: CASSRGHDDEAFF.

This clonotype was found many times. The V and J genes are TRBV20-1 and TRBJ2-5; D gene ambiguous. Germline values: CDR1 DFQATT, CDR2 SNEGSKA (reference sequence). This CDR3 is built from 12 residues. V dropped 6 bases and J dropped 5 bases, with 13 bases sitting between them. The DNA for the CDR3 is TGCAGTGCCCAACCGCCCCTCGAGACCCAGTACTTC. Residues: CSAQPPLETQYF.